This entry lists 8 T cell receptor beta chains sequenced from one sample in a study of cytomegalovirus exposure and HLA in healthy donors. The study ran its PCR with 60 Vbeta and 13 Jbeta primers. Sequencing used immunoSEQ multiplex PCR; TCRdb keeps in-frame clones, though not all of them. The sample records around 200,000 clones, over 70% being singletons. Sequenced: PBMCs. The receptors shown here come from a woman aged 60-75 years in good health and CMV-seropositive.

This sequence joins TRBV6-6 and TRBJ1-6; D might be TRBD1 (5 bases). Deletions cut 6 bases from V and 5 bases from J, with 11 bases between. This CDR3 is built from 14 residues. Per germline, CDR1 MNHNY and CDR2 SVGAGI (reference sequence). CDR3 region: CASSRGGDNSPLHF. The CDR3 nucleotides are TGTGCCAGCAGCCGGGGAGGGGATAATTCACCCCTCCACTTT.

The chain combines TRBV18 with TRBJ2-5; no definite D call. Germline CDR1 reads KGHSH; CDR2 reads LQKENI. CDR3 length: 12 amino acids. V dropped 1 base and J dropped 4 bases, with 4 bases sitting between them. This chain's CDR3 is CASSPRAETQYF. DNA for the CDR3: TGTGCCAGCTCACCACGGGCAGAGACCCAGTACTTC.

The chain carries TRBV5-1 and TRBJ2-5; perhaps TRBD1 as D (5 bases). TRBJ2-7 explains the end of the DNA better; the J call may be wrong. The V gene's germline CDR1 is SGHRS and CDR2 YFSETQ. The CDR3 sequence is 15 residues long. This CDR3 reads CASSLEGQHRHEQYF. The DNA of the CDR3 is TGCGCCAGCAGCTTGGAGGGGCAGCACCGCCACGAGCAGTACTTC.

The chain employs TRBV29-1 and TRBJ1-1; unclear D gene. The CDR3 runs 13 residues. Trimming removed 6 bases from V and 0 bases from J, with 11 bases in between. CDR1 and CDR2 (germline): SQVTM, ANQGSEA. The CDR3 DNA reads TGCAGCGTCCAGGTGTTGCTGAACACTGAAGCTTTCTTT. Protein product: CSVQVLLNTEAFF.

The CDR3 loop is CSAPITYEQYF. DNA for the CDR3: TGCAGTGCTCCTATAACCTACGAGCAGTACTTC. J is TRBJ2-7 and V is TRBV20-1; D uncertain. Germline loops: CDR1 DFQATT, CDR2 SNEGSKA (reference sequence). V dropped 5 bases and J dropped 2 bases, with 7 bases sitting between them. The CDR3 has 11 amino acids.

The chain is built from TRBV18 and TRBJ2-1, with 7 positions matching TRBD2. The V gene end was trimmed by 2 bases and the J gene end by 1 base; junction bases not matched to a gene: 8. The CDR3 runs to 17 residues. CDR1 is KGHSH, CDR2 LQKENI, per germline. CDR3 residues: CASSPEGGRGSYNEQFF. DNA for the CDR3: TGTGCCAGCTCACCAGAAGGCGGGAGAGGGTCCTACAATGAGCAGTTCTTC.

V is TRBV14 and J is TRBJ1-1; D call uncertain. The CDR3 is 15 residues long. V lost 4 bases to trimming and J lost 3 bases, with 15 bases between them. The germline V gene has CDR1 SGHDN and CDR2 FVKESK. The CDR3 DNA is TGTGCCAGCAGCCGACGTATGAGGCCGGACACTGAAGCTTTCTTT. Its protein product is CASSRRMRPDTEAFF.

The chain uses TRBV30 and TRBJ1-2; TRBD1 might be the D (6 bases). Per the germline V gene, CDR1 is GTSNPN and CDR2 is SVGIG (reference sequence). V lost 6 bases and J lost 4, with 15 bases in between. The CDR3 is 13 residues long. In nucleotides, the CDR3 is TGTGCCTGTCCGGGGGGGCCAGGCTATGGCTACACCTTC. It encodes CACPGGPGYGYTF.